What follows are 3 T cell receptor beta chains derived from one specimen sequenced in a study of neurological immune-mediated disorders. TCRdb reprocessed the 5' RACE reads via MiXCR and lists one record per CDR3 protein. The sample contains 130,000 or so distinct CDR3 sequences, roughly 3.2% of which appear only once. The sample consisted of PBMCs. The origin of the receptors is a woman aged 30 to 39 with multiple sclerosis.

This clonotype has at least ten counts. The J gene is TRBJ2-5, the V gene TRBV10-2, with D hard to call. V lost 7 bases, J lost 2 bases, and 5 bases lay in between. From germline, CDR1 is WSHSY and CDR2 SAAADI. The CDR3 runs to 11 residues. Here the CDR3 DNA reads TGCGCCAGCAAGCTACAAGAGACCCAGTACTTC. Translating gives CASKLQETQYF.

This clonotype was counted many times. The chain couples TRBV5-1 to TRBJ1-2; D gene uncertain. The CDR3 runs 13 residues. The germline V gene has CDR1 SGHRS and CDR2 YFSETQ. V gave up 0 bases and J gave up 5 bases, with 8 bases separating them. The CDR3 DNA reads as TGCGCCAGCAGCTTGGAGACTGGGTATGGCTACACCTTC. Its translation: CASSLETGYGYTF.

This clonotype was counted at least ten times. The rearrangement links TRBV9 to TRBJ2-1, with 8 bases matching TRBD2. The V segment lost 3 bases and the J segment 8 bases; nucleotides outside the gene matches: 13. The CDR3 is 16 residues long. Germline V CDR1 and CDR2: SGDLS, YYNGEE. CDR3 amino acids: CASSAAPSGSLYEQFF. CDR3 DNA sequence: TGTGCCAGCAGCGCTGCCCCCAGCGGGAGTTTGTATGAGCAGTTCTTC.